The clone carrying this T cell receptor (beta chain) showed up just a few times. Its antigen is unidentified. This sample is drawn from a study of long-term antiretroviral therapy in people with HIV. Findings and limits, study-wide: Samples were collected from about 2003 to 2018 under possibly less effective ART regimens. Repertoires in HIV (unlike those of controls) had narrower CDR3 length ranges.

From each donor, at least one pre-ART PBMC sample and at least two post-ART PBMC samples were obtained. An immunoSEQ assay, version v3.0, was performed at survey level. Clones were sequenced by immunoSEQ multiplex PCR, and TCRdb holds only the in-frame ones, with some missing. This sample carries under 25,000 clones, over 70% of them seen once, and the ten largest clones take about 9.9%. The CDR3 length is 15 residues. V trimming: 5 bases; J trimming: 5 bases; junction bases outside the gene matches: 11. In germline, CDR1 is SGHRS, CDR2 YFSETQ. The sample was unsorted PBMCs, taken 0.5 years before starting antiretroviral therapy. V usage is TRBV5-1 and J usage is TRBJ2-7; 9 bases map to TRBD1. The TCR was taken from a man in his late teens or twenties with HIV. CDR3 DNA: TGCGCCAGCAGGCTTTCCCCGGGACAGGGAGACGAGCAGTACTTC. It yields the protein CASRLSPGQGDEQYF.